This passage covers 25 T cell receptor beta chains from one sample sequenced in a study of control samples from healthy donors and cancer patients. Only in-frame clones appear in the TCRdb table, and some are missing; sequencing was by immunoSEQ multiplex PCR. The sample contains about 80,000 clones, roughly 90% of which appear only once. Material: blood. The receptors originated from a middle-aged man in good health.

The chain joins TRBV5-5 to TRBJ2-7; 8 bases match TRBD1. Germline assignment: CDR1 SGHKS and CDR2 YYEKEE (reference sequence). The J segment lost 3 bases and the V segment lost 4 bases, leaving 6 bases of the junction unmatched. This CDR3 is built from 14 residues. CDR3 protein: CASSGGQGGYEQYF. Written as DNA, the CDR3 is TGTGCCAGCAGCGGCGGACAGGGAGGCTACGAGCAGTACTTC.

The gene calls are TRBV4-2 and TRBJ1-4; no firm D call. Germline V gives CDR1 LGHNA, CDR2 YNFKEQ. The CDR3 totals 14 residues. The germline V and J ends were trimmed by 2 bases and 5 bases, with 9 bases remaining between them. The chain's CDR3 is CASSQRQVNEKLFF. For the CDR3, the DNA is TGTGCCAGCAGCCAAAGGCAGGTGAATGAAAAACTGTTTTTT.

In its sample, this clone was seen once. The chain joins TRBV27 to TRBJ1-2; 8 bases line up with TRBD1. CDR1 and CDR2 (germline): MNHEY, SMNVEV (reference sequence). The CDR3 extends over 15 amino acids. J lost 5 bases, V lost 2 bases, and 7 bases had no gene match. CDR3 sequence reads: CASSLKGTGTYGYTF. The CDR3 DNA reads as TGTGCCAGCAGTTTAAAGGGGACAGGAACATATGGCTACACCTTC.

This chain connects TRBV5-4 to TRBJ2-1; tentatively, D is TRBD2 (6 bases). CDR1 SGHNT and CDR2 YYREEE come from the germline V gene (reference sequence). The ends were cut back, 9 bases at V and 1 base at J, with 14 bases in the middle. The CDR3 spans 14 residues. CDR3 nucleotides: TGTGCCAAAGGCCGGGACTCGTCCTACAATGAGCAGTTCTTC. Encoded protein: CAKGRDSSYNEQFF. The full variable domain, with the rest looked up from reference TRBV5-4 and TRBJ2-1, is ETGVTQSPTHLIKTRGQQVTLRCSSQSGHNTVSWYQQALGQGPQFIFQYYREEENGRGNFPPRFSGLQFPNYSSELNVNALELDDSALYLCAKGRDSSYNEQFFGPGTRLTVL.

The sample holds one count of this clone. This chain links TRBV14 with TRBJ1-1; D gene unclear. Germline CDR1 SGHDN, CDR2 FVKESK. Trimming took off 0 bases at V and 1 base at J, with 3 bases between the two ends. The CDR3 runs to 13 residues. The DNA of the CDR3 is TGTGCCAGCAGCCAAGATACGAACACTGAAGCTTTCTTT. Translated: CASSQDTNTEAFF.

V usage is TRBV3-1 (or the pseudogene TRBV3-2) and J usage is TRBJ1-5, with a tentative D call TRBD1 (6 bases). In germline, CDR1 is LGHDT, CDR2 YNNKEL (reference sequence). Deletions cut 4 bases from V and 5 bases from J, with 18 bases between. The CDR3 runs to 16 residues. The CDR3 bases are TGTGCCAGCAGCCCGACGGGGAGGGGGGCAGATCAGCCCCAGCATTTT. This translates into CASSPTGRGADQPQHF.

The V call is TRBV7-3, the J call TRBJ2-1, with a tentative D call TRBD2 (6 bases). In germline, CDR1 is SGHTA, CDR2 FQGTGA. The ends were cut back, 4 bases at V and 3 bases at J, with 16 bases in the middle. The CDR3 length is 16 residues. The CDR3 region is CASSSQAGSNYNEQFF. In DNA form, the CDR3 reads TGTGCCAGCAGCTCTCAAGCGGGCAGTAACTACAATGAGCAGTTCTTC.

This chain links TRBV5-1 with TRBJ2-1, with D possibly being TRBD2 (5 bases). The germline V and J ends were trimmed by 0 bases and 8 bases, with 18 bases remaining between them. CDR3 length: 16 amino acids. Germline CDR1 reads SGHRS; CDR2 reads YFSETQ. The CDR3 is CASSLGSGIRFDEQFF. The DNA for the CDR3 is TGCGCCAGCAGCTTGGGTTCGGGAATAAGATTCGATGAGCAGTTCTTC.

Written as DNA, the CDR3 is TGTGCCACCAGCAGAGATCACACACAGGAAGCTTTCTTT. Its translation: CATSRDHTQEAFF. The chain links TRBV15 to TRBJ1-1, with D uncertain. The ends were cut back, 0 bases at V and 8 bases at J, with 10 bases in the middle. This CDR3 is 13 amino acids long. Germline lookup yields CDR1 LNHNV and CDR2 YYDKDF (reference sequence). Supplemented by reference TRBV15 and TRBJ1-1, the full variable domain reads DAMVIQNPRYQVTQFGKPVTLSCSQTLNHNVMYWYQQKSSQAPKLLFHYYDKDFNNEADTPDNFQSRRPNTSFCFLDIRSPGLGDTAMYLCATSRDHTQEAFFGQGTRLTVV.

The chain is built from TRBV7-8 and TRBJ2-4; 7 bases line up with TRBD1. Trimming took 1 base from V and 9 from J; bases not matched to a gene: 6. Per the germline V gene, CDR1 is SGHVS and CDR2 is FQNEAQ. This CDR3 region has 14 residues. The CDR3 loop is CASSLGAGGGIQYF. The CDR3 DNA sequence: TGTGCCAGCAGCTTAGGAGCAGGGGGTGGCATTCAGTACTTC.

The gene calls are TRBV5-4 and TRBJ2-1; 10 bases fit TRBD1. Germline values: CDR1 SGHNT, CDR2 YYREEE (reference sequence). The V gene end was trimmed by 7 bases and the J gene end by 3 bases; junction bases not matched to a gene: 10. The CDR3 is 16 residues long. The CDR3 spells CASGPTGTGVYNEQFF. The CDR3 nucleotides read TGTGCCAGCGGTCCAACCGGGACAGGGGTCTACAATGAGCAGTTCTTC.

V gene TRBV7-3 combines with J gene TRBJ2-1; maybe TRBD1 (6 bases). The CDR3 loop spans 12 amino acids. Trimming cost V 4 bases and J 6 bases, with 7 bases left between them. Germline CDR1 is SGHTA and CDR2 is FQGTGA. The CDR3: CASSSQGNEQFF. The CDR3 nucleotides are TGTGCCAGCAGCTCACAGGGCAATGAGCAGTTCTTC.

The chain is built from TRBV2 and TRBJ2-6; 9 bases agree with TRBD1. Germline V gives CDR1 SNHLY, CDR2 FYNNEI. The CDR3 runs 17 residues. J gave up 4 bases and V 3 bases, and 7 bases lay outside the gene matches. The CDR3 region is CASSDRDRVAGANVLTF. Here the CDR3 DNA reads TGTGCCAGCAGTGACCGGGACAGGGTAGCCGGGGCCAACGTCCTGACTTTC. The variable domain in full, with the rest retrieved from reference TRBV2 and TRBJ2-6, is EPEVTQTPSHQVTQMGQEVILRCVPISNHLYFYWYRQILGQKVEFLVSFYNNEISEKSEIFDDQFSVERPDGSNFTLKIRSTKLEDSAMYFCASSDRDRVAGANVLTFGAGSRLTVL.

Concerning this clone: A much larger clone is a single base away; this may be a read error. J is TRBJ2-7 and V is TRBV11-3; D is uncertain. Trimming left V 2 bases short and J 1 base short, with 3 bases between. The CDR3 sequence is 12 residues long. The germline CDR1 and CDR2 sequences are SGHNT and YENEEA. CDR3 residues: CASSLSSYEQYF. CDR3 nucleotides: TGTGCCAGCAGCTTAAGTTCCTACGAGCAGTACTTC.

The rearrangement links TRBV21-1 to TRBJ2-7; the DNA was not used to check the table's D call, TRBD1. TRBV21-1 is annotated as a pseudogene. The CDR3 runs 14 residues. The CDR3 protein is CASSNDRVSYEQYF. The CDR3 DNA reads TGTGCCAGCAGCAATGACAGGGTTTCCTACGAGCAGTACTTC.

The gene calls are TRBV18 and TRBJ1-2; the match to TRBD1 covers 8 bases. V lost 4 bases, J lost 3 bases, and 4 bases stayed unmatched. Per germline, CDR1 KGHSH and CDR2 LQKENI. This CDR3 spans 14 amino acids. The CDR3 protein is CASSQDRDDYGYTF. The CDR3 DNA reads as TGTGCCAGCTCACAGGACAGGGATGACTATGGCTACACCTTC.

In DNA form, the CDR3 reads TGTGCCAGCAGGTCCGGGACAAGGAATTCACCCCTCCACTTT. Amino acid sequence: CASRSGTRNSPLHF. The chain joins TRBV6-6 to TRBJ1-6; D perhaps matches TRBD1 (6 bases). CDR1 is MNHNY and CDR2 is SVGAGI in the germline V gene (reference sequence). CDR3 size: 14 residues. The V end was cut by 6 bases, the J end by 7 bases, with 13 bases between.

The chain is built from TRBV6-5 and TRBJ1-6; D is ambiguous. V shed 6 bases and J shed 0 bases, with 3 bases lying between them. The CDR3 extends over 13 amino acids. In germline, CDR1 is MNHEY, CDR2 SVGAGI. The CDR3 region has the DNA TGTGCCAGCAGGCGCTCCTATAATTCACCCCTCCACTTT. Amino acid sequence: CASRRSYNSPLHF.

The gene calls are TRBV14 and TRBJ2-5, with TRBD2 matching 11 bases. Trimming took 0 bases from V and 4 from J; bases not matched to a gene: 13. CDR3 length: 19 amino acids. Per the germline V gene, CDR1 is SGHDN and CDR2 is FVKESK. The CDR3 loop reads CASSQDLPASGGKAETQYF. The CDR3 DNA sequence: TGTGCCAGCAGCCAAGATCTCCCGGCTAGCGGGGGGAAAGCAGAGACCCAGTACTTC.

Here the CDR3 reads CASSSRDEAFF. CDR3 in DNA: TGTGCCAGCAGCTCACGGGATGAAGCTTTCTTT. V gene TRBV11-3 combines with J gene TRBJ1-1, with D uncertain. CDR3 length: 11 residues. V was shortened by 4 bases and J by 7 bases, with 7 bases between the two germline ends. Germline V gives CDR1 SGHNT, CDR2 YENEEA.

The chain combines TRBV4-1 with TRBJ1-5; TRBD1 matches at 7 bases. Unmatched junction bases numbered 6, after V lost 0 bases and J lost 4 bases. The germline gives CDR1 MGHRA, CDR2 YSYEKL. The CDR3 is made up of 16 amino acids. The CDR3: CASSQDVDRLNQPQHF. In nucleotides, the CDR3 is TGCGCCAGCAGCCAAGACGTGGACAGGCTGAATCAGCCCCAGCATTTT.

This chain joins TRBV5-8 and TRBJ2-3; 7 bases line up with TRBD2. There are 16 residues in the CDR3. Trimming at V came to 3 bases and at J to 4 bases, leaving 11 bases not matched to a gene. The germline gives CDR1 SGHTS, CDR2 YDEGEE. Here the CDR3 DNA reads TGTGCCAGCAGCTCCGAAGTCCGGACTAGGGCAGATACGCAGTATTTT. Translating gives CASSSEVRTRADTQYF. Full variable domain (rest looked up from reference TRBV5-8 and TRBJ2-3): EAGVTQSPTHLIKTRGQQATLRCSPISGHTSVYWYQQALGLGLQFLLWYDEGEERNRGNFPPRFSGRQFPNYSSELNVNALELEDSALYLCASSSEVRTRADTQYFGPGTRLTVL.

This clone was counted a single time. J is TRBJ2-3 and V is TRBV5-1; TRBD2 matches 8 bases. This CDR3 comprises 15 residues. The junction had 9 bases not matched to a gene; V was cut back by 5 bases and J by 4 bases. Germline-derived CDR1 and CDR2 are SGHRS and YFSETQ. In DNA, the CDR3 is TGCGCCAGCAGACCCCGGGGGGGTTGGGCAGATACGCAGTATTTT. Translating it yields CASRPRGGWADTQYF.

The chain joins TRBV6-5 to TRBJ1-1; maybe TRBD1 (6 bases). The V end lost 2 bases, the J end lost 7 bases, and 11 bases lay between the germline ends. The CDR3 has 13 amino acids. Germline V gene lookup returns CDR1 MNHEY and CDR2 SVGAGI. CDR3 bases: TGTGCCAGCAGTTACGAGGGGGTGGGTGAAGCTTTCTTT. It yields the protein CASSYEGVGEAFF.

CDR3 protein: CASSLQGKRLAGEQYF. The CDR3 bases are TGTGCCAGCAGCCTCCAGGGTAAGAGACTAGCCGGCGAGCAGTACTTC. The chain joins TRBV7-2 to TRBJ2-7; TRBD2 aligns across 7 bases. This CDR3 has 16 amino acids. V shed 5 bases, J shed 6 bases, and the junction held 16 bases outside the gene matches. Per germline, CDR1 SGHTA and CDR2 FQGNSA.